In this sample, the clone carrying this TCR beta chain turned up many times. MiXCR, run by TCRdb on the 5' RACE reads, gives a single entry per CDR3 protein. Among about 660,000 distinct CDR3 sequences listed, around 8.6% were seen once. The data were taken from a study of identical twins. V was clipped by 5 bases and J by 9 bases; unmatched bases: 4. The CDR3 loop spans 12 amino acids. The germline gives CDR1 SEHNR, CDR2 FQNEAQ (reference sequence). These data are also associated with another study on yellow fever vaccine responses in identical twins.

The sequence came from a woman aged 18-29 years in good health. The chain has TRBV7-9 and TRBJ2-1; TRBD1 agrees at 7 bases. Sequences were obtained from PBMCs. The CDR3 region is CASSTGAGEQFF. CDR3 nucleotides: TGTGCCAGCAGCACAGGGGCTGGTGAGCAGTTCTTC. The full variable domain, in which reference TRBV7-9 and TRBJ2-1 provide the parts outside the CDR3, is DTGVSQNPRHKITKRGQNVTFRCDPISEHNRLYWYRQTLGQGPEFLTYFQNEAQLEKSRLLSDRFSAERPKGSFSTLEIQRTEQGDSAMYLCASSTGAGEQFFGPGTRLTVL.